This T cell receptor (beta chain) was sequenced for a study of blood T cell repertoires in COVID-19. Sequencing used immunoSEQ multiplex PCR; TCRdb keeps in-frame clones, though not all of them. The table has about 180,000 clones, around 86% seen once. V was pared by 4 bases and J by 0 bases, with 13 bases between. The CDR3 loop spans 16 amino acids. The germline V gene has CDR1 SGHAT and CDR2 FQDESV (reference sequence). This receptor was identified in a woman aged 25 to 39 who had recovered from COVID-19. The sample comprised PBMCs or T cells enriched from blood (not recorded which). The chain couples TRBV11-1 to TRBJ2-1; possible D gene TRBD1, 5 bases. The CDR3: CASSSPDTLSYNEQFF. The CDR3 nucleotides are TGTGCCAGCAGCTCCCCGGACACCCTCTCCTACAATGAGCAGTTCTTC.